This is a list of T cell receptor beta chains from one sample in a study of T cells after yellow fever vaccination. Via MiXCR, TCRdb re-called the 5' RACE reads, giving one row per CDR3 protein. The repertoire holds some 170,000 distinct CDR3 sequences, about a tenth seen once, with 35% to 40% in the top ten. Sequencing used CD8+ T cells sorted from PBMCs, obtained 45 days after the yellow fever booster vaccination. These receptors were obtained from a man between 18 and 35 years old who received the YFV17D yellow fever vaccine. Each CDR3 is given without its conserved first and last residue. Fields, in order: V gene, J gene, CDR3 length, CDR3 protein.

TRBV7-9	TRBJ2-1	12	ASGETGGGNEQF
TRBV29-1	TRBJ1-2	11	SVSGVPNYGYT
TRBV9	TRBJ2-2	14	ASTPYGGLSTGELF
TRBV3-1	TRBJ2-5	12	ASSQDRVPETQY
TRBV4-1	TRBJ2-5	15	ASSQGAGTGYQETQY
TRBV5-6	TRBJ1-2	13	ASSPWTGRIEGYT
TRBV7-6	TRBJ2-7	14	ASSTQLAGGSYEQY
TRBV10-1	TRBJ2-1	14	ASSDSGLSSYNEQF
TRBV5-1	TRBJ1-2	11	ASSSDGAYGYT
TRBV6-5	TRBJ1-1	12	ASSYSIERAEAF
TRBV21-1	TRBJ2-7	16	ASSRVSRTGKLSYEQY
TRBV29-1	TRBJ2-1	6	SVTGGL
TRBV20-1	TRBJ2-3	11	SARSRNTDTQY
TRBV20-1	TRBJ2-3	12	SADKDQSEDTQY
TRBV5-1	TRBJ2-1	15	ASSSYRGRVTYNEQF
TRBV19	TRBJ1-1	11	ASRGRGRIEAF
TRBV7-9	TRBJ2-1	11	ASSPPAYNEQF
TRBV7-9	TRBJ2-3	14	ASSSPTSGGTDTLY
TRBV11-2	TRBJ2-1	13	ASSLEGVPYNEQF
TRBV5-1	TRBJ2-6	12	ASSLIGGRNVLT
TRBV27	TRBJ2-3	13	ASSLGVLGTDTQY
TRBV5-8	TRBJ2-1	15	ASSPRVDRGQGYEQF
TRBV11-2	TRBJ2-3	13	ASSLSGTRADTQY
TRBV24-1	TRBJ2-6	15	ATSAGRGLSGANVLT
TRBV7-6	TRBJ2-7	12	ASSVTAVTYEQY
TRBV19	TRBJ1-4	12	ASNLKGVREKLF
TRBV11-2	TRBJ2-5	14	ASSLQGRGSGETQY
TRBV5-5	TRBJ2-1	14	ASSLAARQGIDEQF
TRBV4-2	TRBJ2-3	11	ASRQGAEDTQY
TRBV6-2/TRBV6-3	TRBJ1-5	11	ASSWLGNQPQH
TRBV27	TRBJ2-5	14	ASTPLFGGGQETQY
TRBV7-9	TRBJ1-1	12	ASSSGLMHTEAF
TRBV24-1	TRBJ2-3	12	ATSESYTGDTQY
TRBV25-1	TRBJ1-3	13	ASSGRDRAGNTIY
TRBV4-1	TRBJ2-5	12	ASSEGQGEETQY
TRBV6-1	TRBJ2-1	12	ASSEVGGFGEQF
TRBV6-2/TRBV6-3	TRBJ1-5	13	ASSYSGFSNQPQH
TRBV6-2/TRBV6-3	TRBJ1-6	14	ASSYSSAAWDSPLH
TRBV9	TRBJ2-7	13	ASSVWGDGIYEQY
TRBV9	TRBJ2-7	14	ASSVTGSHEFYEQY
TRBV27	TRBJ2-2	11	ASRGGGAGELF
TRBV10-1	TRBJ1-4	14	ASSESGAGVNEKLF
TRBV2	TRBJ2-1	13	ASSERGADYNEQF
TRBV4-1	TRBJ2-2	13	ASSQVAGNTGELF
TRBV27	TRBJ1-2	13	ASSLLGVEKRGYT
TRBV20-1	TRBJ2-3	12	SARDLADTDTQY
TRBV4-1	TRBJ2-1	13	ASSQVLAGTWEQF
TRBV11-1	TRBJ2-3	14	ASSSNGGLSADTQY
TRBV4-2	TRBJ1-2	14	ASSQEGGTGYYGYT
TRBV7-8	TRBJ2-7	12	ASSLALATYEQY
TRBV27	TRBJ1-2	11	ASMPLGGHGYT
TRBV5-1	TRBJ2-5	11	ASSLAPMETQY
TRBV10-3	TRBJ2-6	14	AISDSQGFGANVLT
TRBV12-5	TRBJ2-5	13	ASGLDGQVAETQY
TRBV4-1	TRBJ2-3	16	ASSQDGSASVVTDTQY
TRBV27	TRBJ2-5	13	ASSLSGSGGGTQY
TRBV12-5	TRBJ1-5	10	ASGEGNQPQH
TRBV4-3	TRBJ2-3	17	ASSQAWPPGLRFADTQY
TRBV18	TRBJ1-4	13	ASSPSPGTSEKLF